The 20 T cell receptor beta chains given below trace back to one sample, sequenced in a study of early T cells in non-severe SARS-CoV-2 infection. TCRdb reprocessed the 5' RACE reads via MiXCR and lists one record per CDR3 protein. The repertoire holds about 46,000 distinct CDR3 sequences, less than 10% seen once, with approximately 5.7% in the top ten. Sequencing used whole blood, obtained at baseline. The source of these receptors is an adult who was a healthcare worker with PCR-confirmed SARS-CoV-2 infection or an uninfected control (not recorded which).

The V call is TRBV11-2, the J call TRBJ2-3, with a weak D call TRBD2 (6 bases). The CDR3 has 16 amino acids. Germline lookup yields CDR1 SGHAT and CDR2 FQNNGV. V lost 4 bases to trimming and J lost 2 bases, with 16 bases between them. The DNA of the CDR3 is TGTGCCAGCAGCTCGACTAGTAGGAGGGCCACAGATACGCAGTATTTT. It is translated as CASSSTSRRATDTQYF.

This clonotype came up many times. J is TRBJ2-1 and V is TRBV20-1; maybe TRBD2 (5 bases). Germline V gene data show CDR1 as DFQATT and CDR2 as SNEGSKA (reference sequence). V shed 0 bases and J shed 5 bases, with 8 bases lying between them. This CDR3 comprises 13 residues. DNA of the CDR3: TGCAGTGCTAGAGATAGCGTCCACAATGAGCAGTTCTTC. It is translated as CSARDSVHNEQFF.

This clonotype was counted between two and nine times. The rearrangement links TRBV3-1 to TRBJ2-1; D is possibly TRBD2 (5 bases). V was clipped by 6 bases and J by 0 bases, with 15 bases between them. The V gene's germline CDR1 is LGHDT and CDR2 YNNKEL (reference sequence). CDR3 length: 16 amino acids. The CDR3 nucleotides are TGTGCCAGCAGTCAGAAGGGAGACAACTCCTACAATGAGCAGTTCTTC. As protein: CASSQKGDNSYNEQFF.

This clonotype was observed a few times. This chain connects TRBV3-1 to TRBJ1-6; D is possibly TRBD1 (5 bases). The V end was cut by 6 bases, the J end by 7 bases, with 16 bases between. The germline gives CDR1 LGHDT, CDR2 YNNKEL (reference sequence). The CDR3 sequence is 15 residues long. The CDR3 DNA reads as TGTGCCAGCAGTCCGAACTCGGGGCACAATTCACCCCTCCACTTT. This encodes CASSPNSGHNSPLHF.

This clonotype was observed many times. The chain combines TRBV2 with TRBJ1-5; TRBD1 might be the D (5 bases). This CDR3 has 14 residues. Trimming cost V 3 bases and J 7 bases, with 13 bases left between them. CDR1 and CDR2 from the germline V gene are SNHLY and FYNNEI. The CDR3 spells CASSDRRGDQPQHF. CDR3 in DNA: TGTGCCAGCAGTGACCGCCGAGGGGACCAGCCCCAGCATTTT.

V usage is TRBV6-1 and J usage is TRBJ1-5, with 8 bases matching TRBD1. Per germline, CDR1 MNHNS and CDR2 SASEGT. The CDR3 runs 12 residues. The junction had 3 bases not matched to a gene; V was cut back by 7 bases and J by 7 bases. Here the CDR3 DNA reads TGTGCCAGCAAGACAGGGGAGCAGCCCCAGCATTTT. Protein product: CASKTGEQPQHF.

This clonotype was seen more than once but under ten times. CDR3 sequence: CASSPLWATGELFF. CDR3 in DNA: TGTGCCAGCAGTCCCCTATGGGCGACCGGGGAGCTGTTTTTT. The chain couples TRBV28 to TRBJ2-2; D gene unclear. V gave up 5 bases and J gave up 5 bases, with 12 bases separating them. Germline lookup yields CDR1 MDHEN and CDR2 SYDVKM. The CDR3 totals 14 residues.

This clonotype was counted many times. The rearrangement links TRBV7-9 to TRBJ2-1, with D unresolved. The germline V gene encodes CDR1 SEHNR and CDR2 FQNEAQ (reference sequence). The length of the CDR3 is 13 residues. Between the trimmed V and J ends, which lost 11 bases and 4 bases, there was a span of 15 bases. Here the CDR3 reads CAGNRAEYNEQFF. The CDR3, as DNA: TGTGCCGGCAATAGGGCCGAATACAATGAGCAGTTCTTC.

This clonotype has just a few counts. V is TRBV3-1 and J is TRBJ2-1, with 9 bases fitting TRBD2. V dropped 8 bases and J dropped 6; count of bases not matched to a gene: 5. The germline V gene encodes CDR1 LGHDT and CDR2 YNNKEL (reference sequence). The CDR3 is 13 residues long. The CDR3 nucleotides are TGTGCCAGCGGACTAGCGCCAGTCAATGAGCAGTTCTTC. Encoded protein: CASGLAPVNEQFF.

In this sample, this clonotype turned up a few times. The chain joins TRBV7-9 to TRBJ2-5, with 8 bases fitting TRBD2. With 5 bases clipped from V and 5 bases from J, the junction kept 7 bases outside the gene matches. The CDR3 spans 14 residues. The germline V gene has CDR1 SEHNR and CDR2 FQNEAQ (reference sequence). The CDR3 sequence: CASSNQAGVETQYF. CDR3 sequence (DNA): TGTGCCAGCAGCAATCAAGCGGGAGTGGAGACCCAGTACTTC.

The rearrangement joins TRBV7-9 to TRBJ2-7; possibly TRBD2 for D (7 bases). Germline assignment: CDR1 SEHNR and CDR2 FQNEAQ (reference sequence). The CDR3 covers 14 residues. V lost 2 bases to trimming and J lost 2 bases, with 10 bases between them. In DNA, the CDR3 is TGTGCCAGCAGCTTACGGGGGGCAGCCTACGAGCAGTACTTC. Translation: CASSLRGAAYEQYF.

The chain employs TRBV29-1 and TRBJ2-1; no reliable D call. V dropped 6 bases and J dropped 5 bases, with 8 bases sitting between them. This CDR3 spans 11 amino acids. The germline gives CDR1 SQVTM, CDR2 ANQGSEA. CDR3 protein: CSVVEHNEQFF. The CDR3, as DNA: TGCAGCGTAGTTGAACACAATGAGCAGTTCTTC.

This clonotype has ten or more counts. V is TRBV7-2 and J is TRBJ2-5; possibly TRBD1 for D (6 bases). In germline, CDR1 is SGHTA, CDR2 FQGNSA. The CDR3 consists of 19 residues. V was trimmed by 2 bases and J by 6 bases, leaving 28 bases between them. CDR3 coding DNA: TGTGCCAGCAGCTTAAGAAACAGCTTGATCATCAGGGGCCCGAAGACCCAGTACTTC. It encodes CASSLRNSLIIRGPKTQYF.

The chain employs TRBV12-3 or TRBV12-4 and TRBJ2-7; possibly TRBD1 for D (6 bases). Trimming stripped 8 bases from V and 2 bases from J, with 25 bases between. The CDR3 covers 17 residues. Written as DNA, the CDR3 is TGTGCCAGCTGTCCCGGCTATGGGGGCTCATACCCCTACGAGCAGTACTTC. Residues: CASCPGYGGSYPYEQYF.

This clonotype was picked up a small number of times. In DNA, the CDR3 is TGTGCCAGCAGCCCCTCCCCCTCCTCCTACAATGAGCAGTTCTTC. Translated: CASSPSPSSYNEQFF. This rearrangement joins TRBV7-6 to TRBJ2-1; D remains unclear. This CDR3 comprises 15 residues. The V end was cut by 5 bases, the J end by 0 bases, with 11 bases between. The germline V gene has CDR1 SGHVS and CDR2 FNYEAQ.

This clonotype is labeled as large (0.1 to 1%). This chain joins TRBV11-2 and TRBJ1-1; no firm D call. The CDR3 length is 12 residues. Trimming took off 1 base at V and 7 bases at J, with 7 bases between the two ends. CDR1 and CDR2 from the germline V gene are SGHAT and FQNNGV. As DNA, the CDR3 is TGTGCCAGCAGCTTAGTTTCCAGTGAAGCTTTCTTT. Translation: CASSLVSSEAFF.

In this sample, this clonotype turned up a few times. The chain is built from TRBV7-2 and TRBJ1-4, with TRBD1 matching over 7 bases. This CDR3 spans 14 amino acids. CDR1 SGHTA and CDR2 FQGNSA come from the germline V gene. V lost 1 base to trimming and J lost 8 bases; unmatched junction nucleotides: 4. CDR3 sequence (DNA): TGTGCCAGCAGCTTAGGACAGGGCGGGGAAAAACTGTTTTTT. It encodes CASSLGQGGEKLFF. The full variable domain, rest sourced from reference TRBV7-2 and TRBJ1-4, is GAGVSQSPSNKVTEKGKDVELRCDPISGHTALYWYRQSLGQGLEFLIYFQGNSAPDKSGLPSDRFSAERTGGSVSTLTIQRTQQEDSAVYLCASSLGQGGEKLFFGSGTQLSVL.

This clonotype showed up many times. The V call is TRBV3-1, the J call TRBJ1-2, with 7 bases identical to TRBD1. Trimming at V came to 0 bases and at J to 6 bases, leaving 4 bases not matched to a gene. This CDR3 contains 14 residues. The V gene's germline CDR1 is LGHDT and CDR2 YNNKEL (reference sequence). CDR3 in DNA: TGTGCCAGCAGCCAAGAGACAGGGTGGAATGGCTACACCTTC. It specifies CASSQETGWNGYTF.

The table lists this clonotype with a few counts. The V call is TRBV7-2, the J call TRBJ2-3; 11 positions match TRBD2. The CDR3 has 19 residues. V lost 5 bases to trimming and J lost 4 bases; unmatched junction nucleotides: 17. Germline V gene data show CDR1 as SGHTA and CDR2 as FQGNSA. As DNA, the CDR3 is TGTGCCAGCAGCCCGCACCCCCTAACTAGCGGGGGCCCCTCAGATACGCAGTATTTT. This codes for CASSPHPLTSGGPSDTQYF.

In its sample, this clonotype was seen a few times. The genes are TRBV28 and TRBJ2-7; 14 bases are shared with TRBD2. This CDR3 is built from 16 residues. The V and J ends lost 8 bases and 2 bases, in that order; junction bases with no gene match: 8. In germline, CDR1 is MDHEN, CDR2 SYDVKM. Here the CDR3 DNA reads TGTGCCAGCCTGGGGACTAGCGGGAGTTCTCCCTACGAGCAGTACTTC. The encoded protein is CASLGTSGSSPYEQYF.